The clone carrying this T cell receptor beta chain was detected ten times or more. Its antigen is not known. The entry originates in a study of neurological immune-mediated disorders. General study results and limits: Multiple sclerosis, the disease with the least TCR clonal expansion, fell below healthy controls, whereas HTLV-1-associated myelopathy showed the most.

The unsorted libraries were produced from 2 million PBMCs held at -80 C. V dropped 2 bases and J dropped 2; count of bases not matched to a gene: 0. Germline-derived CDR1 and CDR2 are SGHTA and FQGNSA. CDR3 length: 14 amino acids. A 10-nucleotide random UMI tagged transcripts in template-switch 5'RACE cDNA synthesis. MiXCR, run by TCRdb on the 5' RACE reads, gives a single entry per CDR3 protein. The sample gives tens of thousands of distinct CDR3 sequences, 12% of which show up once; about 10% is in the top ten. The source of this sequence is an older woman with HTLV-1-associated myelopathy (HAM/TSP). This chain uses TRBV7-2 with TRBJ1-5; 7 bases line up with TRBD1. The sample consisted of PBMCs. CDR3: CASSLQGGNQPQHF. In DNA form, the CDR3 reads TGTGCCAGCAGCTTACAGGGGGGCAATCAGCCCCAGCATTTT.